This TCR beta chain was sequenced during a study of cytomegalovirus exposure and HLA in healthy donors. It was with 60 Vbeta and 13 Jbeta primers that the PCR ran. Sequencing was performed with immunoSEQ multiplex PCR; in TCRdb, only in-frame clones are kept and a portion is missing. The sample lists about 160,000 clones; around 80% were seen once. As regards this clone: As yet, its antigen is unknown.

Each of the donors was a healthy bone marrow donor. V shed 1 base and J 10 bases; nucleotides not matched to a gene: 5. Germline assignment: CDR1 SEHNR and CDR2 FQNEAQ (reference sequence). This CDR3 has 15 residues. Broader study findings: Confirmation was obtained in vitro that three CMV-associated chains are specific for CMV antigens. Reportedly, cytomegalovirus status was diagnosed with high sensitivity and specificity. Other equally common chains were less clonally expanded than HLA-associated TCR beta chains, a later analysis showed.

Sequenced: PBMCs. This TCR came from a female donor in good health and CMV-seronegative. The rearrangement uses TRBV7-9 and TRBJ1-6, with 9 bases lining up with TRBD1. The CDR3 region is CASSLGTGVHSPLHF. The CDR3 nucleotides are TGTGCCAGCAGCTTAGGGACAGGGGTTCACTCACCCCTCCACTTT.